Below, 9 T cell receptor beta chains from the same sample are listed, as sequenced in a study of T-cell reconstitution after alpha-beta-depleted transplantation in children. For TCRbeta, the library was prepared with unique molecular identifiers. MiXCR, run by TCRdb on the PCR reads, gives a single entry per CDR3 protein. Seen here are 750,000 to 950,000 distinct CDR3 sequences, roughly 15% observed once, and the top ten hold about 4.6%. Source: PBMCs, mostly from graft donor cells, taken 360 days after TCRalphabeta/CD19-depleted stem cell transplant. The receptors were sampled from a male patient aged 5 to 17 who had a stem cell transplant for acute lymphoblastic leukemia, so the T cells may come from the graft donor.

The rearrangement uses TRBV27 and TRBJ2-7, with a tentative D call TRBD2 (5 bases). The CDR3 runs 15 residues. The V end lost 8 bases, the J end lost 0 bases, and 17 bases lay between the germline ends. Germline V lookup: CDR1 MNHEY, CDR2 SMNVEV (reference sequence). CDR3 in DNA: TGTGCCAGCCTGGAATGGACGGGGTCCTCCTACGAGCAGTACTTC. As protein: CASLEWTGSSYEQYF.

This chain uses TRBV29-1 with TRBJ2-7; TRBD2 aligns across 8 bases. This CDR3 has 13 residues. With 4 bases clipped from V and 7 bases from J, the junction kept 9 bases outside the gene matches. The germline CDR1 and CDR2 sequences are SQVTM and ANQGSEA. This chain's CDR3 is CSVVAPREGEQYF. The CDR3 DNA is TGCAGCGTTGTTGCCCCACGGGAGGGGGAGCAGTACTTC.

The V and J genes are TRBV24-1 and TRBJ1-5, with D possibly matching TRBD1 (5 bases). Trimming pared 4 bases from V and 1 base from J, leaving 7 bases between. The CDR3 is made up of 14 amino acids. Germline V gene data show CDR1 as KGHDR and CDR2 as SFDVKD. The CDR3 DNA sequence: TGTGCCACCAGTGACTGGGACAGCAATCAGCCCCAGCATTTT. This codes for CATSDWDSNQPQHF.

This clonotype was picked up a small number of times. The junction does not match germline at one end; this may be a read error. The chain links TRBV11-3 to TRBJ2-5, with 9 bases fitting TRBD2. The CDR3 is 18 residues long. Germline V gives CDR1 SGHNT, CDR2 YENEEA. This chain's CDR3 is CASSLVAAFLAGSLEGDF. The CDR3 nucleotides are TGTGCCAGCAGCTTAGTTGCAGCTTTCCTAGCGGGAAGTCTAGAAGGGGACTTC.

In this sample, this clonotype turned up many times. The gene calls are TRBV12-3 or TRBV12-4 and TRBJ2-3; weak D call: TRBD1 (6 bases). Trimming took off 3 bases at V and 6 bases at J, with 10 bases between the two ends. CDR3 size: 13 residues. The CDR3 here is CASSFYRVDTQYF. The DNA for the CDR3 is TGTGCCAGCAGTTTTTACAGGGTCGATACGCAGTATTTT.

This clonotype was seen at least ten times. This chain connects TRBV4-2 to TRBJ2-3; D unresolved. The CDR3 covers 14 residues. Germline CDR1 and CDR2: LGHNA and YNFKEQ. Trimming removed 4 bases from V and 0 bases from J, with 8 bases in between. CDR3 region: CASSRQHSTDTQYF. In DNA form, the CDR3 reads TGTGCCAGCAGCCGCCAGCATAGCACAGATACGCAGTATTTT.

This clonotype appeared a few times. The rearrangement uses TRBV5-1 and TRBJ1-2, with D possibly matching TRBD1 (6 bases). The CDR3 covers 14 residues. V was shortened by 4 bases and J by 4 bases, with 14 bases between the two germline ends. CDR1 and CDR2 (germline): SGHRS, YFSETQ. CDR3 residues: CASSAGHGFYGYTF. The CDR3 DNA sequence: TGCGCCAGCAGCGCGGGACATGGCTTCTATGGCTACACCTTC.

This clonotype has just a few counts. This chain's CDR3 is CASSVGGSGSGNNEQFF. The CDR3 region has the DNA TGTGCCAGCAGCGTAGGGGGTAGCGGGAGTGGGAACAATGAGCAGTTCTTC. V is TRBV9 and J is TRBJ2-1; 9 nucleotides line up with TRBD2. This CDR3 comprises 17 residues. Trimming at V came to 0 bases and at J to 5 bases, leaving 9 bases not matched to a gene. Germline loops: CDR1 SGDLS, CDR2 YYNGEE.

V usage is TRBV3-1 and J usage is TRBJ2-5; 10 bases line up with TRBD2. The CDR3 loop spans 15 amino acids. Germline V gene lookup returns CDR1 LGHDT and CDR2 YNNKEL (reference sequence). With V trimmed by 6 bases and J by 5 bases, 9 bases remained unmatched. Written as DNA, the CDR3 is TGTGCCAGCAGTCCCTCGGTAGCGGGAGGCGAGACCCAGTACTTC. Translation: CASSPSVAGGETQYF.